The 20 T cell receptor beta chains below were found in one sample sequenced in a study of blood T cells in healthy people across ages. Primed by a sample-barcoded 5' primer and a J-beta primer mix, a second PCR proceeded for 7 to 11 cycles. MiXCR, run by TCRdb on the 5' RACE reads, gives a single entry per CDR3 protein. This table has hundreds of thousands of distinct CDR3 sequences, around 43% appearing once. What was sequenced was blood. All receptors come from a man aged 55 to 70 in good health.

The chain joins TRBV7-8 to TRBJ2-3; TRBD2 is a possible D gene (7 bases). Trimming took 4 bases from V and 5 from J, leaving 16 bases between them. The CDR3 is 15 amino acids. The germline V gene has CDR1 SGHVS and CDR2 FQNEAQ. The CDR3 reads CASSSQPGGLDTQYF. The DNA for the CDR3 is TGTGCCAGCAGCTCCCAGCCGGGGGGCTTAGATACGCAGTATTTT. The variable domain in full, completed from reference TRBV7-8 and TRBJ2-3, reads GAGVSQSPRYKVAKRGQDVALRCDPISGHVSLFWYQQALGQGPEFLTYFQNEAQLDKSGLPSDRFFAERPEGSVSTLKIQRTQQEDSAVYLCASSSQPGGLDTQYFGPGTRLTVL.

This clonotype was found a few times. The gene calls are TRBV4-1 and TRBJ2-1; 9 bases agree with TRBD1. After removal of 2 bases from V and 8 bases from J, the junction contained 7 bases not matched to a gene. This CDR3 region has 15 residues. Germline V lookup: CDR1 MGHRA, CDR2 YSYEKL. The CDR3 region has the DNA TGCGCCAGCAGCCAAACCGGGACAGGGCCCGATGAGCAGTTCTTC. It encodes CASSQTGTGPDEQFF.

This clonotype was detected ten times or more. This sequence joins TRBV28 and TRBJ2-7, with D unclear. CDR1 is MDHEN, CDR2 SYDVKM, per germline. The CDR3 contains 12 residues. Trimming took off 5 bases at V and 3 bases at J, with 8 bases between the two ends. In DNA form, the CDR3 reads TGTGCCAGCAGTCCCCCGGGCTACGAGCAGTACTTC. Translated, it gives CASSPPGYEQYF.

This clonotype was detected ten times or more. The chain recombines TRBV11-2 with TRBJ1-6; D is perhaps TRBD1 (6 bases). This CDR3 has 14 amino acids. V gave up 5 bases and J gave up 6 bases, with 11 bases separating them. Looked up from germline, CDR1 is SGHAT and CDR2 is FQNNGV. CDR3 coding DNA: TGTGCCAGCAGCCCAGGACAGCGTAATTCACCCCTCCACTTT. Residues: CASSPGQRNSPLHF.

The chain joins TRBV6-1 to TRBJ2-3; no definite D call. Germline loops: CDR1 MNHNS, CDR2 SASEGT. V was trimmed by 1 base and J by 6 bases, leaving 14 bases between them. The CDR3 contains 15 residues. The CDR3 DNA reads as TGTGCCAGCAGTGAAGAACCGTCTGATGTGGATACGCAGTATTTT. Translation: CASSEEPSDVDTQYF.

This chain links TRBV5-6 with TRBJ1-5; no definite D call. Deletions cut 2 bases from V and 3 bases from J, with 9 bases between. CDR3 size: 14 residues. Germline V gene lookup returns CDR1 SGHDT and CDR2 YYEEEE. The CDR3 spells CASSFRGNNQPQHF. DNA of the CDR3: TGTGCCAGCAGCTTCCGGGGTAACAATCAGCCCCAGCATTTT.

The rearrangement joins TRBV4-3 to TRBJ2-7, with 7 bases matching TRBD1. Germline V lookup: CDR1 LGHNA, CDR2 YSLEER. The CDR3 runs to 15 residues. The ends lost 4 bases at V and 2 bases at J; junction bases unmatched: 8. DNA of the CDR3: TGCGCCAGCAGCCTAAGGACAGGTGGGGCCTACGAGCAGTACTTC. This translates into CASSLRTGGAYEQYF.

This chain connects TRBV12-3 or TRBV12-4 to TRBJ2-6; D gene uncertain. Trimming pared 7 bases from V and 4 bases from J, leaving 8 bases between. The CDR3 consists of 13 residues. The CDR3 sequence is CASTQNGANVLTF. CDR3 DNA sequence: TGTGCCAGCACTCAAAACGGGGCCAACGTCCTGACTTTC.

The genes are TRBV12-3 or TRBV12-4 and TRBJ1-1; D remains ambiguous. V lost 2 bases, J lost 0 bases, and 4 bases lay in between. The CDR3 length is 13 residues. The CDR3 reads CASSLTMNTEAFF. The CDR3 DNA sequence: TGTGCCAGCAGTTTAACCATGAACACTGAAGCTTTCTTT.

In DNA, the CDR3 is TGTGCCAGCAAAAAGGGACTAGCGGCTCCCTACGAGCAGTACTTC. Translated: CASKKGLAAPYEQYF. The genes are TRBV6-2 or TRBV6-3 and TRBJ2-7; 11 bases are shared with TRBD2. Germline values: CDR1 MNHEY, CDR2 SVGEGT. V gave up 7 bases and J gave up 2 bases; unmatched junction bases: 7. This CDR3 is 15 amino acids long.

This clonotype has a handful of counts. The chain carries TRBV20-1 and TRBJ2-1, with 8 bases that match TRBD2. Per the germline V gene, CDR1 is DFQATT and CDR2 is SNEGSKA (reference sequence). With 5 bases clipped from V and 0 bases from J, the junction kept 9 bases outside the gene matches. This CDR3 is built from 16 residues. The CDR3 reads CSAQVTSVDSYNEQFF. DNA of the CDR3: TGCAGTGCTCAAGTGACTAGCGTCGACTCCTACAATGAGCAGTTCTTC.

This CDR3 is CASSQETTGELFF. For the CDR3, the DNA is TGCGCCAGCAGCCAAGAGACCACCGGGGAGCTGTTTTTT. The chain joins TRBV4-3 to TRBJ2-2; no clear D. V shed 0 bases and J shed 4 bases, with 3 bases lying between them. There are 13 residues in the CDR3. Germline V CDR1 and CDR2: LGHNA, YSLEER.

In regard to this clonotype: One base away lies a much larger clone, so this may be a sequencing read error. The J gene is TRBJ2-7, the V gene TRBV29-1; D remains ambiguous. This CDR3 is 13 amino acids long. Trimming cost V 0 bases and J 4 bases, with 10 bases left between them. Germline CDR1 SQVTM, CDR2 ANQGSEA. The CDR3 protein is CSVEDPNKYEQYF. The CDR3 DNA follows: TGCAGCGTTGAAGATCCTAATAAATACGAGCAGTACTTC.

This clonotype was picked up a small number of times. This CDR3 is CAWRQGLADQETQYF. The CDR3, as DNA: TGTGCCTGGAGACAGGGACTAGCGGACCAAGAGACCCAGTACTTC. This rearrangement joins TRBV30 to TRBJ2-5; 11 bases line up with TRBD2. Germline CDR1 is GTSNPN and CDR2 is SVGIG (reference sequence). This CDR3 region has 15 residues. After removal of 3 bases from V and 0 bases from J, the junction contained 3 bases not matched to a gene.

There are a few counts of this clonotype. The V call is TRBV12-3 or TRBV12-4, the J call TRBJ1-1; D not certain. V gave up 3 bases and J gave up 4 bases, with 21 bases separating them. The CDR3 loop spans 17 amino acids. CDR3 region: CASSFVGGGIGLTEAFF. The CDR3 DNA reads TGTGCCAGCAGTTTCGTGGGAGGAGGGATAGGGCTCACTGAAGCTTTCTTT.

This clonotype came up a few times. The chain recombines TRBV4-3 with TRBJ2-5; 7 nucleotides line up with TRBD1. The CDR3 extends over 15 amino acids. Germline V gene sequence: CDR1 LGHNA, CDR2 YSLEER. Trimming cost V 1 base and J 5 bases; bases outside gene matches: 7. CDR3 nucleotides: TGCGCCAGCAGCCAAGTCCGACAGGGCGTCGAGACCCAGTACTTC. Encoded protein: CASSQVRQGVETQYF.

The chain joins TRBV20-1 to TRBJ1-6; D not resolved. The CDR3 totals 16 residues. Trimming took off 7 bases at V and 7 bases at J, with 23 bases between the two ends. In germline, CDR1 is DFQATT, CDR2 SNEGSKA (reference sequence). The CDR3 loop is CSVPRGGAPGNSPLHF. The CDR3 DNA reads TGCAGTGTGCCGCGTGGCGGAGCCCCGGGAAATTCACCCCTCCACTTT.

This clonotype was counted only a few times. The V call is TRBV20-1, the J call TRBJ2-5, with D possibly matching TRBD1 (7 bases). V lost 0 bases, J lost 11 bases, and 22 bases lay in between. Per the germline V gene, CDR1 is DFQATT and CDR2 is SNEGSKA (reference sequence). The CDR3 is 15 amino acids. For the CDR3, the DNA is TGCAGTGCTAGAGATAATTGGCCAGGGGGTCGGGAGCAGTACTTC. Translation gives CSARDNWPGGREQYF.

The chain joins TRBV18 to TRBJ1-5; D not certain. CDR1 is KGHSH, CDR2 LQKENI, per germline. The ends were cut back, 5 bases at V and 10 bases at J, with 15 bases in the middle. This CDR3 comprises 13 residues. In DNA form, the CDR3 reads TGTGCCAGCTCAGCGGGTCCCGACGGACCCCAGCATTTT. Amino acid sequence: CASSAGPDGPQHF.

The chain uses TRBV5-1 and TRBJ1-2; D not resolved. The CDR3 is 14 amino acids. Looked up from germline, CDR1 is SGHRS and CDR2 is YFSETQ. Between the trimmed V and J ends, which lost 0 bases and 4 bases, there was a span of 10 bases. The CDR3, as DNA: TGCGCCAGCAGCTTGGACAGCGTCCGCTATGGCTACACCTTC. Its translation is CASSLDSVRYGYTF. The full variable domain, completed using reference TRBV5-1 and TRBJ1-2, is KAGVTQTPRYLIKTRGQQVTLSCSPISGHRSVSWYQQTPGQGLQFLFEYFSETQRNKGNFPGRFSGRQFSNSRSEMNVSTLELGDSALYLCASSLDSVRYGYTFGSGTRLTVV.